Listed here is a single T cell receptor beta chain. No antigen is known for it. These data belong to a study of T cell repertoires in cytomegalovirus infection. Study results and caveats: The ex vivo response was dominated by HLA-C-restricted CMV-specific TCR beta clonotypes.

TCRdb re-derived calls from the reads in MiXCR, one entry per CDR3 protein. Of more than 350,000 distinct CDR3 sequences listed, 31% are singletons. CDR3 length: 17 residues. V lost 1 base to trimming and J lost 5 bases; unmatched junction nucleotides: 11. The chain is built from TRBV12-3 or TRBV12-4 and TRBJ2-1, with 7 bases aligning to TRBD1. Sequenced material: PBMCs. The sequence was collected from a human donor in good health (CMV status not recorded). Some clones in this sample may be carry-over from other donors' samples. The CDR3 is CASSLGDSDYFNNEQFF. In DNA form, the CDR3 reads TGTGCCAGCAGTTTAGGGGACAGTGACTACTTCAACAATGAGCAGTTCTTC.